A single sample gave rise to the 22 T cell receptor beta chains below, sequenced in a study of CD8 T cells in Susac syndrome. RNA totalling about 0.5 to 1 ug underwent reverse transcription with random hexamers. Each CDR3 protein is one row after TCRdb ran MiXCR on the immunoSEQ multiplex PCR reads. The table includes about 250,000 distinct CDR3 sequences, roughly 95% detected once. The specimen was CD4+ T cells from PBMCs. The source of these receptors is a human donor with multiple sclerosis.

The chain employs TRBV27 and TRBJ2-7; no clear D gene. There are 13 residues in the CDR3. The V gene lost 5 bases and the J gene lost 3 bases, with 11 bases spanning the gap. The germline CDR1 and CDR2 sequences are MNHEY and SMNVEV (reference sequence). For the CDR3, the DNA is TGTGCCAGCAGTGTCCATCCAAACTACGAGCAGTACGTC. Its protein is CASSVHPNYEQYV.

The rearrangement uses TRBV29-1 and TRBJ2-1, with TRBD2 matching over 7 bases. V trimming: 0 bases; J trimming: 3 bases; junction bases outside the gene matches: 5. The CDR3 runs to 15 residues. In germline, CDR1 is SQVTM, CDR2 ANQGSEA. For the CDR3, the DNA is TGCAGCGTTGAAGATCCGGGGGGTCGCTACAATGAGCAGTTCTTC. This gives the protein CSVEDPGGRYNEQFF.

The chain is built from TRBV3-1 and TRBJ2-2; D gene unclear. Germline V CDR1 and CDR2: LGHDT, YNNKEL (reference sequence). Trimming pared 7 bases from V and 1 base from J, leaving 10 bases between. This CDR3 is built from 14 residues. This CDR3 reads CASTPPQNTGELFF. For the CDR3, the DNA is TGTGCCAGCACCCCACCACAGAACACCGGGGAGCTGTTTTTT.

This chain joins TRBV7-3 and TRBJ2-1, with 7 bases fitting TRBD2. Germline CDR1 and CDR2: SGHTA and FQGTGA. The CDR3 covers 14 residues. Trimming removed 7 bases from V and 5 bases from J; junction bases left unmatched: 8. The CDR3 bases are TGTGCCAGCACCCCAGCGGGGAGAAACAATGAGCAGTTCTTC. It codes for CASTPAGRNNEQFF.

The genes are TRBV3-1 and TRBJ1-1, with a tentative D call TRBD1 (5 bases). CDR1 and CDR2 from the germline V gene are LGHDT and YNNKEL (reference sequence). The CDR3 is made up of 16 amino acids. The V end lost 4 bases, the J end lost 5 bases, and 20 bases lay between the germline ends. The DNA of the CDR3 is TGTGCCAGCAGCCCAAGTTCAGGGTCGGGGGGGACTGAAGCTTTCTTT. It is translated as CASSPSSGSGGTEAFF.

The CDR3 DNA reads TGTGCCAGCACCTCTAGCGTAAGCTCCTACAATGAGCAGTTCTTC. Encoded protein: CASTSSVSSYNEQFF. The rearrangement joins TRBV9 to TRBJ2-1; possible D gene TRBD2, 6 bases. The CDR3 consists of 15 residues. V lost 6 bases, J lost 0 bases, and 13 bases lay in between. Per the germline V gene, CDR1 is SGDLS and CDR2 is YYNGEE.

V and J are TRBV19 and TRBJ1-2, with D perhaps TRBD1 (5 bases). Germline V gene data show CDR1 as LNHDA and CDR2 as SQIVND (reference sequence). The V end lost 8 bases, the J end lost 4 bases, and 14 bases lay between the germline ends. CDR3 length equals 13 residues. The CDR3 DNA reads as TGTGCCAGTCTGGGGGACCGAATCTATGGCTACACCTTC. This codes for CASLGDRIYGYTF.

The CDR3 reads CASSPGAGRTGYTF. CDR3 coding DNA: TGTGCCAGCAGCCCGGGGGCAGGACGAACGGGCTACACCTTC. The genes are TRBV7-2 and TRBJ1-2; a possible D gene is TRBD1 (6 bases). V was trimmed by 5 bases and J by 8 bases, leaving 18 bases between them. The CDR3 sequence is 14 residues long. CDR1 and CDR2 from the germline V gene are SGHTA and FQGNSA.

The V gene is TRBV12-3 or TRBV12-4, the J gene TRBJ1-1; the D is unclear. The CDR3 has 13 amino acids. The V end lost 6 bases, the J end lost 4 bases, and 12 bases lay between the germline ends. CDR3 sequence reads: CASRPDGFTEAFF. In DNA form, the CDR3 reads TGTGCCAGCAGACCGGACGGATTCACTGAAGCTTTCTTT.

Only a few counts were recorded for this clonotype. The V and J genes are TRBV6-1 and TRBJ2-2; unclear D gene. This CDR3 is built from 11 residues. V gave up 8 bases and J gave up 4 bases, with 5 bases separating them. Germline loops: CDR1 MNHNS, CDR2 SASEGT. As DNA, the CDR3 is TGTGCCAGCCGGGCCACCGGGGAGCTGTTTTTT. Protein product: CASRATGELFF.

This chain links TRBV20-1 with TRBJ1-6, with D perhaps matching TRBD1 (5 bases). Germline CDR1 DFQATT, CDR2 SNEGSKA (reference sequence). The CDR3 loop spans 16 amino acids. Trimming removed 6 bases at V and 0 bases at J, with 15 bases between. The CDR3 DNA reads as TGCAGTGCCTCTGTGGGGGGGAGCTCCTATAATTCACCCCTCCACTTT. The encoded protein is CSASVGGSSYNSPLHF.

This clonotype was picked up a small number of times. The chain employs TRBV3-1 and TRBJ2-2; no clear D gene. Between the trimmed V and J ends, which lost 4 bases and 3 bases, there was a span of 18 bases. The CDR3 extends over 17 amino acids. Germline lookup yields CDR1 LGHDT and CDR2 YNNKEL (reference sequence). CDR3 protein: CASSPIRRAEYTGELFF. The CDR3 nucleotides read TGTGCCAGCAGCCCTATCAGGCGCGCGGAGTACACCGGGGAGCTGTTTTTT.

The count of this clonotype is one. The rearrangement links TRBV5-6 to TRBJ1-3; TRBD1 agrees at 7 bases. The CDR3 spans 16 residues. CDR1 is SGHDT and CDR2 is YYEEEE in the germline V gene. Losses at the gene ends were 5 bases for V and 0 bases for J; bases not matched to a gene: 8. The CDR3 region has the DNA TGTGCCAGCAGTCATCCGACAGGGCACTCTGGAAACACCATATATTTT. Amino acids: CASSHPTGHSGNTIYF.

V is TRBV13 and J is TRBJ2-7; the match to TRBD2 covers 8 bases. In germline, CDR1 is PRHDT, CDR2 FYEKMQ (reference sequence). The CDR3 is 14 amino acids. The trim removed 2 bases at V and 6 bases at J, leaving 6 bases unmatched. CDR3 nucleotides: TGTGCCAGCAGCTTAAACGGGGGGGCCCTCGAGCAGTACTTC. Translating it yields CASSLNGGALEQYF.

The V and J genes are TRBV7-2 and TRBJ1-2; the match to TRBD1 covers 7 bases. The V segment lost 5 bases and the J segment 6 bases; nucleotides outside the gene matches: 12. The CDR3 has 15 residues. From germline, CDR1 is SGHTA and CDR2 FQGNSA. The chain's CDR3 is CASSLEGARNDGYTF. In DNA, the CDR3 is TGTGCCAGCAGCCTTGAGGGGGCCCGGAATGATGGCTACACCTTC.

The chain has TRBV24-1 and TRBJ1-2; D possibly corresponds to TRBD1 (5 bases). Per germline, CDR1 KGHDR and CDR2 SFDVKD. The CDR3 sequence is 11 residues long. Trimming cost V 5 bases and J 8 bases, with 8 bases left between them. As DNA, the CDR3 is TGTGCCACCAGTGCAGGGTGGGGCTACACCTTC. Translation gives CATSAGWGYTF.

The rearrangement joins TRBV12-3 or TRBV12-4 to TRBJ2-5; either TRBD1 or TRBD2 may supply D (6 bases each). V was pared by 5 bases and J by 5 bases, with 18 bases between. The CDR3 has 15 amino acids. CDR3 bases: TGTGCCAGCAGTCCCCGTGGAGGGGGGTCCGAGACCCAGTACTTC. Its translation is CASSPRGGGSETQYF.

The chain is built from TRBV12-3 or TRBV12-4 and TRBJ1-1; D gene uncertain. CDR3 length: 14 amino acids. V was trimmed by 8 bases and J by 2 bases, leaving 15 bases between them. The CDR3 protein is CASSKAQVNTEAFF. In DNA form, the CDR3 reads TGTGCCAGCTCCAAGGCCCAGGTTAACACTGAAGCTTTCTTT.

The CDR3 nucleotides read TGTGCCAGCAGCTTAGGGGGACAGGGGCTTACAGATACGCAGTATTTT. This encodes CASSLGGQGLTDTQYF. The gene calls are TRBV7-8 and TRBJ2-3; 10 nucleotides line up with TRBD1. Germline CDR1 SGHVS, CDR2 FQNEAQ. V shed 1 base, J shed 3 bases, and the junction held 4 bases outside the gene matches. This CDR3 has 16 residues.

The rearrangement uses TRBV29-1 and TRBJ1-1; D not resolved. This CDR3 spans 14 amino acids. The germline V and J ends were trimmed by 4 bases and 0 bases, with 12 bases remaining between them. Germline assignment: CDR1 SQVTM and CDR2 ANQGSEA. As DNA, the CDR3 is TGCAGCGTTGCCCCCTCCCCAGTGAACACTGAAGCTTTCTTT. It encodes CSVAPSPVNTEAFF.

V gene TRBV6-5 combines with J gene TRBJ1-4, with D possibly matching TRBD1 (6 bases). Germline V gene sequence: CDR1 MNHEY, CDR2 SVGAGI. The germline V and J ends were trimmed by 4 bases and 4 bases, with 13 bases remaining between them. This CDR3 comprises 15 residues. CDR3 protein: CASSSQGRLNEKLFF. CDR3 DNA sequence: TGTGCCAGCAGTTCCCAGGGGCGCCTTAATGAAAAACTGTTTTTT.

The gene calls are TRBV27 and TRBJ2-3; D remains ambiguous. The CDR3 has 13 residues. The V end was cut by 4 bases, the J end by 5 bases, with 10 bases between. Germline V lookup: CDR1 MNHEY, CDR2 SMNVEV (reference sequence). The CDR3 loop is CASSYLSGDTQYF. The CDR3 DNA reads TGTGCCAGCAGTTACCTATCCGGAGATACGCAGTATTTT.